The T cell receptor (beta chain) under discussion was sequenced for a study of T cell repertoires in cytomegalovirus infection. This clonotype was seen many times. MiXCR, applied by TCRdb to the reads, yields one record per CDR3 protein. Among around 530,000 distinct CDR3 sequences listed, 16% were seen once. Losses at the gene ends were 1 base for V and 0 bases for J; bases not matched to a gene: 8. The CDR3 has 17 amino acids. CDR1 and CDR2 from the germline V gene are SGHVS and FNYEAQ. The V and J genes are TRBV7-6 and TRBJ1-1; 7 bases map to TRBD1. The specimen was CD8+ T cells from PBMCs. This receptor was identified in a human donor in good health (CMV status not recorded). Some clones in this sample may be carry-over from other donors' samples. The CDR3 spells CASSLGQGRSMNTEAFF. The CDR3 coding sequence is TGTGCCAGCAGCTTAGGACAGGGCCGTTCTATGAACACTGAAGCTTTCTTT.